This passage covers 15 T cell receptor beta chains from one sample sequenced in a study of CD8 T cells in ankylosing spondylitis (dated by TCRdb to about 2017). Library method: 5' RACE. The reads were generated on an Illumina HiSeq 2500. The public reads were run again by TCRdb, first through fastp at Q25 and then through MiXCR, and only productive beta chains were kept. For every CDR3 protein sequence, its rows merge into one entry that carries the most common genes and DNA. The sample data list 200,000 to 250,000 distinct CDR3 sequences, and about a quarter of these were observed just once. The ten largest account for approximately 6.6% of the sample. The sequenced material came from blood, either unsorted or a sorted T cell fraction (not recorded which). These receptor sequences come from a male donor with ankylosing spondylitis or in good health (not recorded which).

This clonotype was detected many times. The V call is TRBV12-3 or TRBV12-4, the J call TRBJ1-5; D call uncertain. The CDR3 is 14 amino acids. Trimming took 3 bases from V and 3 from J, leaving 9 bases between them. DNA of the CDR3: TGTGCCAGCAGTTTCCCAGGCTTCAATCAGCCCCAGCATTTT. Translated: CASSFPGFNQPQHF.

The table lists this clonotype with many counts. The chain recombines TRBV9 with TRBJ1-5; 7 nucleotides line up with TRBD1. Germline CDR1 SGDLS, CDR2 YYNGEE. The CDR3 has 15 residues. V shed 2 bases, J shed 5 bases, and the junction held 7 bases outside the gene matches. The CDR3 loop is CASSVGDRADQPQHF. The CDR3 coding sequence is TGTGCCAGCAGCGTTGGAGACAGGGCCGATCAGCCCCAGCATTTT.

Regarding this clonotype: Sequence at one end of the junction differs from germline and may be a read error. This chain links TRBV20-1 with TRBJ2-1; perhaps TRBD2 as D (6 bases). CDR1 is DFQATT and CDR2 is SNEGSKA in the germline V gene (reference sequence). The CDR3 is 14 residues long. This CDR3 reads CSARGAGPVNELFF. In nucleotides, the CDR3 is TGCAGTGCTAGAGGGGCGGGGCCTGTCAATGAGCTGTTCTTC.

The genes are TRBV5-1 and TRBJ2-3, with a weak D call TRBD2 (6 bases). The CDR3 covers 13 residues. Trimming removed 4 bases from V and 3 bases from J, with 9 bases in between. Germline V gives CDR1 SGHRS, CDR2 YFSETQ. This chain's CDR3 is CASSREATDTQYF. Written as DNA, the CDR3 is TGCGCCAGCAGCAGGGAGGCGACAGATACGCAGTATTTT.

This clonotype has just a few counts. The chain combines TRBV6-5 with TRBJ1-4; D ambiguous. This CDR3 is 11 amino acids long. V lost 5 bases and J lost 10, with 8 bases in between. CDR1 and CDR2 (germline): MNHEY, SVGAGI. The chain's CDR3 is CASSPGGKLFF. DNA of the CDR3: TGTGCCAGCAGTCCCGGAGGAAAACTGTTTTTT.

The V gene is TRBV10-3, the J gene TRBJ1-2; D gene uncertain. Per the germline V gene, CDR1 is ENHRY and CDR2 is SYGVKD. The CDR3 totals 16 residues. The V and J ends lost 7 bases and 0 bases respectively, with 18 bases between them. The CDR3 sequence is CAITPGVGITNYGYTF. The CDR3, as DNA: TGTGCCATCACTCCCGGGGTGGGAATAACTAACTATGGCTACACCTTC.

The rearrangement uses TRBV5-1 and TRBJ2-1; 11 nucleotides agree with TRBD2. The germline V gene has CDR1 SGHRS and CDR2 YFSETQ. CDR3 size: 17 residues. The junction had 6 bases not matched to a gene; V was cut back by 4 bases and J by 0 bases. CDR3 loop: CASSRATSGSSYNEQFF. The DNA for the CDR3 is TGCGCCAGCAGCCGTGCAACTAGCGGGAGCTCCTACAATGAGCAGTTCTTC.

This clonotype was counted many times. The chain is built from TRBV4-1 and TRBJ1-1; D perhaps matches TRBD1 (5 bases). The germline V gene has CDR1 MGHRA and CDR2 YSYEKL. There are 14 residues in the CDR3. Trimming took 1 base from V and 7 from J, leaving 13 bases between them. The CDR3 protein is CASSQGTGGFEAFF. For the CDR3, the DNA is TGCGCCAGCAGCCAAGGAACAGGAGGTTTTGAAGCTTTCTTT.

This clonotype occurred a few times. V and J are TRBV20-1 and TRBJ1-5, with D perhaps matching TRBD1 (6 bases). Germline V gives CDR1 DFQATT, CDR2 SNEGSKA (reference sequence). The V end was cut by 6 bases, the J end by 2 bases, with 14 bases between. CDR3 length: 14 residues. CDR3 sequence reads: CSALQGDGNQPQHF. CDR3 sequence (DNA): TGCAGTGCGTTACAGGGTGATGGCAATCAGCCCCAGCATTTT.

The V and J genes are TRBV20-1 and TRBJ2-7; no definite D call. The CDR3 loop spans 10 amino acids. Germline V gives CDR1 DFQATT, CDR2 SNEGSKA (reference sequence). The ends were cut back, 5 bases at V and 5 bases at J, with 7 bases in the middle. The CDR3 sequence is CSARIDEQYF. CDR3 bases: TGCAGTGCTCGGATCGACGAGCAGTACTTC.

This clonotype was seen a few times. V usage is TRBV5-5 and J usage is TRBJ2-7; 8 bases are shared with TRBD1. The CDR3 is 15 amino acids. Germline V CDR1 and CDR2: SGHKS, YYEKEE (reference sequence). Germline trimming cut 3 bases from V and 4 bases from J; bases unmatched to any gene: 9. DNA for the CDR3: TGTGCCAGCAGCTCCACCGGGACAGGTGGGTACGAGCAGTACTTC. Its translation: CASSSTGTGGYEQYF.

The chain combines TRBV20-1 with TRBJ2-5; perhaps TRBD1 as D (5 bases). The CDR3 is made up of 15 amino acids. The germline V and J ends were trimmed by 3 bases and 4 bases, with 18 bases remaining between them. Germline V CDR1 and CDR2: DFQATT, SNEGSKA (reference sequence). CDR3 sequence (DNA): TGCAGTGCTAGGCCTAAGGCAGGGTCCAGAGAGACCCAGTACTTC. This gives the protein CSARPKAGSRETQYF.

This clonotype was found many times. The chain combines TRBV15 with TRBJ1-4; a possible D gene is TRBD1 (5 bases). CDR3 size: 15 residues. V lost 4 bases, J lost 7 bases, and 16 bases lay in between. Germline V lookup: CDR1 LNHNV, CDR2 YYDKDF (reference sequence). CDR3 DNA: TGTGCCACCAGCACCCCCTCGGAGGGGAGTGAAAAACTGTTTTTT. Translated, it gives CATSTPSEGSEKLFF.

This clonotype was detected only a few times. A much larger clone sits a single nucleotide away, making a read error possible. This chain connects TRBV4-1 to TRBJ1-5; no reliable D call. Trimming stripped 8 bases from V and 1 base from J, with 15 bases between. Germline V CDR1 and CDR2: MGHRA, YSYEKL. The length of the CDR3 is 15 residues. Here the CDR3 DNA reads TGCGCCAGCGCTCTTCGGGTGGGGAGCAATCAGCCCCAGCATTTT. Translating it yields CASALRVGSNQPQHF.

Regarding this clonotype: One junction end disagrees with the germline gene, perhaps due to a read error. The chain joins TRBV6-5 to TRBJ2-7, with 9 bases that match TRBD2. Germline V gives CDR1 MNHEY, CDR2 SVGAGI. The CDR3 is 13 residues long. For the CDR3, the DNA is TGTGCCAGCAGTTACTCGATGTCTAGCGGGATTAACTTC. Encoded protein: CASSYSMSSGINF.